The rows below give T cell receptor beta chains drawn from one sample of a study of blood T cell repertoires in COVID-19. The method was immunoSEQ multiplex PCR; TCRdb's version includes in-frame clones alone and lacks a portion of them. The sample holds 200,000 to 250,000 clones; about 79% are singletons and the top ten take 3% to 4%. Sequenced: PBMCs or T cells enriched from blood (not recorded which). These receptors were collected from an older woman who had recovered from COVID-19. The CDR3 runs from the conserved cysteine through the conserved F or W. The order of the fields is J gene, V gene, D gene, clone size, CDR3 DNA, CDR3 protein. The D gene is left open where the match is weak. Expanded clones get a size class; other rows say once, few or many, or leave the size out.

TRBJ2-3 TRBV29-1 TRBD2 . TGCAGCGCTAAAAGCGGGACCCTCACAGATACGCAGTATTTT CSAKSGTLTDTQYF
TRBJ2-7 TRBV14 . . TGTGCCAGCAGTCCTCTTCTTGGGGCTACAGGGCCGTACTTC CASSPLLGATGPYF
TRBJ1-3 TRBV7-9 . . TGTGCCAGCAGCTTTACGGGGGGAAACACCATATATTTT CASSFTGGNTIYF
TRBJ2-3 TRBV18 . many TGTGCCAGCTCACCAGGTACAGCCGCAGATACGCAGTATTTT CASSPGTAADTQYF
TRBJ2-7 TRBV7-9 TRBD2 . TGTGCCAGCAGCTTAGGCTCAGCGGGGGGGCCGTACGAGCAGTACTTC CASSLGSAGGPYEQYF
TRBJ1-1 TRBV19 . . TGTGCCAGTAGTATATTGTATAACGGAGGGAGTACTGAAGCTTTCTTT CASSILYNGGSTEAFF
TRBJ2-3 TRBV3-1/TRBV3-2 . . TGTGCCAGCAGCCAAGGGGGCAAAGTTTCAGATACGCAGTATTTT CASSQGGKVSDTQYF
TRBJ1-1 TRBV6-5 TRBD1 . TGTGCCAGCTCGGGCGGGACAGACGGAACTGAAGCTTTCTTT CASSGGTDGTEAFF
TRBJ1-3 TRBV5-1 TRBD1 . TGCGCCAGCAGCAGGGAACAGGGGGCGGCTGGAAACACCATATATTTT CASSREQGAAGNTIYF
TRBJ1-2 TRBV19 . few TGTGCCAGTAGTATAGCGGACACGGCAGTGCCCGCCTTC CASSIADTAVPAF
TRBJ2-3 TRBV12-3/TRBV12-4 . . TGTGCCACCTACTCGGATACGCAGTATTTT CATYSDTQYF
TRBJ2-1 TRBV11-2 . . TGTGCCAGCAGCCTCCCACTCGACAGGTACAATGAGCAGTTCTTC CASSLPLDRYNEQFF
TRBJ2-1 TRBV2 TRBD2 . TGTGCCAGCCCGAGGGTAATAGCGGGAGGGCTTAGGAATGAGCAGTTCTTC CASPRVIAGGLRNEQFF
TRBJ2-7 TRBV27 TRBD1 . TGTGCCAGCAGATCACAGGGGCGACCCCTCGAGCAGTACTTC CASRSQGRPLEQYF
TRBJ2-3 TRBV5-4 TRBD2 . TGTGCCAGCAGCCGTCCTAGCGGACCTAGCACAGATACGCAGTATTTT CASSRPSGPSTDTQYF
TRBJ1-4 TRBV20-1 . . TGCAGTGTCGCGGCGGGGGAAAAACTGTTTTTT CSVAAGEKLFF
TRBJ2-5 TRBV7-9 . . TGTGCCAGCAGCCATGAGACTACCGAAGAGACCCAGTACTTC CASSHETTEETQYF
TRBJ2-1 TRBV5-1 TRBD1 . TGCGCCAGCAGCTCCGGGACAGGGGGAACCTACAATGAGCAGTTCTTC CASSSGTGGTYNEQFF
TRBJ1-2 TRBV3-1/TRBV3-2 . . TGTGCCAGCAGCCAAGCGATTTCCAGAGGAGATGGCTACACCTTC CASSQAISRGDGYTF
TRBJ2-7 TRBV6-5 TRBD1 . TGTGCCAGCAGTCCCGACAGGGCCCTTGTCGAGCAGTACTTC CASSPDRALVEQYF
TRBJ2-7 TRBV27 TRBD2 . TGTGCCAGCGGACTAGCGGGACAAACCTACGAGCAGTACTTC CASGLAGQTYEQYF
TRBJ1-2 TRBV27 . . TGTGCCAGCAGTTCCCAACGGAGGGGTTCCAACTATGGCTACACCTTC CASSSQRRGSNYGYTF
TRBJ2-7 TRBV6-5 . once TGTGCCAGCAGTTCGTTCGGACAGAATTACGAGCAGTACTTC CASSSFGQNYEQYF
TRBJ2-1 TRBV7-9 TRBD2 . TGTGCCAGCAGCCCTACCGGGAGGCCTTCCTCCTACAATGAGCAGTTCTTC CASSPTGRPSSYNEQFF
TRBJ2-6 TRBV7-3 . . TGTGCCAGCAGCCCCGGAGTAGCTGGGGCCAACGTCCTGACTTTC CASSPGVAGANVLTF
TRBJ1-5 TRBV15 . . TGTGCCACCAGCAGAGATCTTACGGGAACCTTGAGCAATCAGCCCCAGCATTTT CATSRDLTGTLSNQPQHF
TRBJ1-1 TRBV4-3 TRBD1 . TGCGCCAGCAGCCGGGACAGGGACAACACTGAAGCTTTCTTT CASSRDRDNTEAFF
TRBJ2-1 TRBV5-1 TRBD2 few TGCGCCAGCGGCATGACTAGCGGGGTGAACAATGAGCAGTTCTTC CASGMTSGVNNEQFF
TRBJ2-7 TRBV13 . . TGTGCCAGCAGCAAGGACAGAGGTTACGAGCAGTACTTC CASSKDRGYEQYF
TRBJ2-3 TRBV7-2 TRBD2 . TGTGCCAGCAGCTTAGCGCCAGCGGGAGGCCCTCCATATACGCAGTATTTT CASSLAPAGGPPYTQYF
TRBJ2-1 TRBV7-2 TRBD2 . TGTGCCAGCAGCTTAGCGCTTAGCGGGGGCAATGAGCAGTTCTTC CASSLALSGGNEQFF
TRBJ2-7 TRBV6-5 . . TGTGCCAGCAGTTTAAGACAGGACGGTACGCAGTACTTC CASSLRQDGTQYF
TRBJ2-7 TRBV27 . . TGTGCCAGCAGCCCCGAGGTGCCCTACGAGCAGTACTTC CASSPEVPYEQYF
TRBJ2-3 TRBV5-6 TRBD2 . TGTGCCAGCAGCCTAGCCTACACCCAACTAGCGGGAGTAGGTACGCAGTATTTT CASSLAYTQLAGVGTQYF
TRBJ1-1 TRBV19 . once TGTGCCAGTAGTATACAGGGCTCAGGCACTGAAGCTTTCTTT CASSIQGSGTEAFF
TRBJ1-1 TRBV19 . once TGTGCCAGTAGTATTCGACTCGATGGGGCGGTAAGGACTGAAGCTTTCTTT CASSIRLDGAVRTEAFF
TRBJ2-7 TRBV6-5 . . TGTGCCAGCAGTTACTCGACGAGGAGCTCCTACGAGCAGTACTTC CASSYSTRSSYEQYF
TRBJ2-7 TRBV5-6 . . TGTGCCAGCAGTATTGGCGGGGATCTTGAGCAGTACTTC CASSIGGDLEQYF
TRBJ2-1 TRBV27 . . TGTGCCAGCGCCGGGACTCAATACAATGAGCAGTTCTTC CASAGTQYNEQFF
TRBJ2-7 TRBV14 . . TGTGCCAGCAGCCTCCTCCGGGTGGAATACGAGCAGTACTTC CASSLLRVEYEQYF
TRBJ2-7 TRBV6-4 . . TGTGCCAGCAGACGAGATACTCCCTACGAGCAGTACTTC CASRRDTPYEQYF
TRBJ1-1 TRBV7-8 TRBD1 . TGTGCCAGCAGCTTACACCGGGACAGGCCGACTGAAGCTTTCTTT CASSLHRDRPTEAFF
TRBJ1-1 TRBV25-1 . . TGTGCCAGCACTAGCAGTGGTAGGGTCACTGAAGCTTTCTTT CASTSSGRVTEAFF
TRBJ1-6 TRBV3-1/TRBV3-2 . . TGTGCCAGCAGCCAAGACCGCAGCTCCTATAATTCACCCCTCCACTTT CASSQDRSSYNSPLHF
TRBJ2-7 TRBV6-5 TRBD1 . TGTGCCAGCAGTTACTCGGGGCAGGGGGCTTGGGAGCAGTACTTC CASSYSGQGAWEQYF
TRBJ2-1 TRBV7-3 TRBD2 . TGTGCCAGCAGCTTGGGAAGCGGGGGGGACAATGAGCAGTTCTTC CASSLGSGGDNEQFF
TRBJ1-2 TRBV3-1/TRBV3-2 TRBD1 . TGTGCCAGCAGCCCCCGGGGACAGGGGAACTATGGCTACACCTTC CASSPRGQGNYGYTF
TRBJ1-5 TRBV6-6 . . TGTGCCAGCAGGAATGCTGGGGCCAATCAGCCCCAGCATTTT CASRNAGANQPQHF
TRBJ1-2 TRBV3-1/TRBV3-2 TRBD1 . TGTGCCAGCAGCCCGGGACAGAACTATGGCTACACCTTC CASSPGQNYGYTF
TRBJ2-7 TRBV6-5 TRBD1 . TGTGCCAGCGGAAATCCGGGAACAGGGGGCGAGGAGCAGTACTTC CASGNPGTGGEEQYF
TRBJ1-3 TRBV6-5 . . TGTGCCAGCAGTTACGGGCAGAGAAACACCATATATTTT CASSYGQRNTIYF
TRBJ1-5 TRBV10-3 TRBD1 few TGTGCCATCAGCGACAGGGACAATCAGCCCCAGCATTTT CAISDRDNQPQHF
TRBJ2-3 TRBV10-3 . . TGTGCCATCAGTAGGCAGGCCCCTTCTAGCACAGATACGCAGTATTTT CAISRQAPSSTDTQYF
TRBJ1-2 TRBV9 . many TGTGCCAGCAGCGTAGGGGGGGGCATCGGCTACACCTTC CASSVGGGIGYTF